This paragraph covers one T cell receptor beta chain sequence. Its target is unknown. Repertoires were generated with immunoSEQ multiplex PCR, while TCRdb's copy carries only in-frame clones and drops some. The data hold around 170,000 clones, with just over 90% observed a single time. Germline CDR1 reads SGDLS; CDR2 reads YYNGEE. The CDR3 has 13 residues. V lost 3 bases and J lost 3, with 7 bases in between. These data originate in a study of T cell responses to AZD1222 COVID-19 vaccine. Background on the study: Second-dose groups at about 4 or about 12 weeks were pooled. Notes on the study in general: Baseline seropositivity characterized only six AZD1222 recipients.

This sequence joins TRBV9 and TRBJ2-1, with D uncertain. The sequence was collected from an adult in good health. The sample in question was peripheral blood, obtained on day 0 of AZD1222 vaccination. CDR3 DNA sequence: TGTGCCAGCAGCGGTCGAAACTACAATGAGCAGTTCTTC. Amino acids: CASSGRNYNEQFF. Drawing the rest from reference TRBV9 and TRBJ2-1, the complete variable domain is DSGVTQTPKHLITATGQRVTLRCSPRSGDLSVYWYQQSLDQGLQFLIQYYNGEERAKGNILERFSAQQFPDLHSELNLSSLELGDSALYFCASSGRNYNEQFFGPGTRLTVL.